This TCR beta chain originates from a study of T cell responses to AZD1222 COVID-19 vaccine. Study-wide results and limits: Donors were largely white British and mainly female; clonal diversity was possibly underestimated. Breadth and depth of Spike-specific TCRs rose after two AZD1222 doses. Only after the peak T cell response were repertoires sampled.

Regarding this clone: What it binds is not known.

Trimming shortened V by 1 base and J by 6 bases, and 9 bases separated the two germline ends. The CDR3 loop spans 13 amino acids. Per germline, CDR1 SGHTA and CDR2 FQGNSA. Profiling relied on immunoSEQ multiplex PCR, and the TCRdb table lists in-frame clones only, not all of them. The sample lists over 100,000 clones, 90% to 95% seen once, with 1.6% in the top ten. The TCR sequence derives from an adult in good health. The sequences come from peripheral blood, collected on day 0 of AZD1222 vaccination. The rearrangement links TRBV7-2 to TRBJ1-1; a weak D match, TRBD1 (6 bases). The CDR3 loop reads CASSLGGAPEAFF. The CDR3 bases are TGTGCCAGCAGCTTAGGGGGGGCGCCTGAAGCTTTCTTT.